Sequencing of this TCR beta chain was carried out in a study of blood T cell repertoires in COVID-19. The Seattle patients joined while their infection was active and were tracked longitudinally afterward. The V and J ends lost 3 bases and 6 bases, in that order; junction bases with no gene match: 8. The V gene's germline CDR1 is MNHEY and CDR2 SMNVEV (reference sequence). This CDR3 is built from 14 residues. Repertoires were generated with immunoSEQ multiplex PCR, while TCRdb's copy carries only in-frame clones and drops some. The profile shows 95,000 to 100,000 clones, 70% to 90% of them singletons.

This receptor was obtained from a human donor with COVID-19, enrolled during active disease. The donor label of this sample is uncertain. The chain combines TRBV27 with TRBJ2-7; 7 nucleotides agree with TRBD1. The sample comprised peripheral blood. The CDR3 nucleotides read TGTGCCAGCAGTTTCACAGGGGTCCCTAGCGAGCAGTACTTC. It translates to CASSFTGVPSEQYF.